The 20 T cell receptor beta chains below all came from one sample that was sequenced in a study of identical twins. TCRdb used MiXCR to reprocess the 5' RACE reads, holding one entry per CDR3 protein. This repertoire shows roughly 570,000 distinct CDR3 sequences, 9% to 10% found once; its top ten account for approximately 3%. The same specimen was also included in a second study, on yellow fever vaccine responses in identical twins.

The sample was PBMCs. These receptors were taken from a woman aged 18-29 years in good health.

In its sample, this clonotype was seen many times. The rearrangement uses TRBV27 and TRBJ1-1, with 11 nucleotides matching TRBD1. This CDR3 comprises 14 residues. Germline loops: CDR1 MNHEY, CDR2 SMNVEV (reference sequence). V shed 5 bases and J 4 bases; nucleotides not matched to a gene: 3. The CDR3 sequence: CASSAGTGGTEAFF. CDR3 DNA sequence: TGTGCCAGCAGTGCCGGGACAGGGGGCACTGAAGCTTTCTTT.

This clonotype was seen ten or more times. This sequence joins TRBV29-1 and TRBJ1-1; D may be TRBD1 (6 bases). This CDR3 comprises 14 residues. Trimming stripped 5 bases from V and 5 bases from J, with 18 bases between. The germline CDR1 and CDR2 sequences are SQVTM and ANQGSEA. The CDR3 protein is CSVFVGGVGTEAFF. For the CDR3, the DNA is TGCAGCGTTTTCGTGGGGGGCGTGGGGACTGAAGCTTTCTTT.

The table lists this clonotype with many counts. The gene calls are TRBV15 and TRBJ2-3; D uncertain. The germline V gene has CDR1 LNHNV and CDR2 YYDKDF (reference sequence). V was pared by 1 base and J by 3 bases, with 20 bases between. The CDR3 extends over 18 amino acids. CDR3 DNA sequence: TGTGCCACCAGCAGAGTACCCCCGAGTGACCGTGGGACAGATACGCAGTATTTT. The encoded protein is CATSRVPPSDRGTDTQYF. Filled out from reference TRBV15 and TRBJ2-3, the complete variable domain reads DAMVIQNPRYQVTQFGKPVTLSCSQTLNHNVMYWYQQKSSQAPKLLFHYYDKDFNNEADTPDNFQSRRPNTSFCFLDIRSPGLGDTAMYLCATSRVPPSDRGTDTQYFGPGTRLTVL.

This clonotype occurred many times. The genes are TRBV29-1 and TRBJ2-3, with 10 nucleotides matching TRBD2. J gave up 5 bases and V 4 bases, and 6 bases lay outside the gene matches. The CDR3 length is 14 residues. Germline CDR1 is SQVTM and CDR2 is ANQGSEA. The chain's CDR3 is CSVVASGGLDTQYF. The CDR3 region has the DNA TGCAGCGTTGTGGCTAGCGGGGGCTTAGATACGCAGTATTTT.

The gene calls are TRBV30 and TRBJ2-7, with D tentatively TRBD1 or TRBD2 (5 bases each). CDR3 size: 13 residues. Germline V gene lookup returns CDR1 GTSNPN and CDR2 SVGIG (reference sequence). V lost 4 bases, J lost 6 bases, and 16 bases lay in between. For the CDR3, the DNA is TGTGCCTGGACCCCCGGGACCGCTAGCGAGCAGTACTTC. Translating gives CAWTPGTASEQYF.

The V call is TRBV28, the J call TRBJ2-5, with no clear D. Germline V gene data show CDR1 as MDHEN and CDR2 as SYDVKM. The CDR3 extends over 11 amino acids. V lost 6 bases and J lost 5, with 7 bases in between. The CDR3 nucleotides are TGTGCCAGCAGCCGATCGGAGACCCAGTACTTC. Protein sequence: CASSRSETQYF.

This chain connects TRBV6-2 or TRBV6-3 to TRBJ1-1; weak D call: TRBD1 (5 bases). V was trimmed by 3 bases and J by 4 bases, leaving 12 bases between them. The germline V gene encodes CDR1 MNHEY and CDR2 SVGEGT. The CDR3 is made up of 14 amino acids. CDR3: CASSYAPRGTEAFF. In nucleotides, the CDR3 is TGTGCCAGCAGTTATGCCCCGAGGGGCACTGAAGCTTTCTTT.

This clonotype has a count of ten or more. J is TRBJ2-2 and V is TRBV12-3 or TRBV12-4; D is unclear. Trimming took 7 bases from V and 1 from J, leaving 7 bases between them. This CDR3 spans 13 amino acids. The CDR3 DNA sequence: TGTGCCAGCATGCCGGTGAACACCGGGGAGCTGTTTTTT. The encoded protein is CASMPVNTGELFF.

This clonotype occurred a few times. V usage is TRBV5-1 and J usage is TRBJ2-7; TRBD1 is a possible D gene (6 bases). The CDR3 contains 13 residues. The V gene lost 4 bases and the J gene lost 3 bases, with 11 bases spanning the gap. Germline values: CDR1 SGHRS, CDR2 YFSETQ. The CDR3 bases are TGCGCCAGCAGCGGCCAGGGGAACTACGAGCAGTACTTC. Amino acid sequence: CASSGQGNYEQYF.

This rearrangement joins TRBV5-1 to TRBJ2-1, with TRBD2 as a possible D gene (7 bases). Germline values: CDR1 SGHRS, CDR2 YFSETQ. The length of the CDR3 is 18 residues. Trimming shortened V by 0 bases and J by 7 bases, and 23 bases separated the two germline ends. CDR3 sequence (DNA): TGCGCCAGCAGCTTGGGCCCCCTAGGGGGGGGCGCTGAAAATGAGCAGTTCTTC. Amino acid sequence: CASSLGPLGGGAENEQFF.

Ten or more counts support this clonotype. J is TRBJ2-1 and V is TRBV12-3 or TRBV12-4; D gene ambiguous. V lost 8 bases and J 8 bases, leaving 10 bases between the germline ends. The CDR3 runs 11 residues. The CDR3 DNA follows: TGTGCCAGCCAAGGCGGCCATGAGCAGTTCTTC. Translated: CASQGGHEQFF.

This clonotype was observed a few times. The CDR3 protein is CASSSRSPGASGSYEQYF. The DNA of the CDR3 is TGTGCCAGCAGTTCACGATCGCCCGGGGCTAGCGGGAGTTACGAGCAGTACTTC. The chain recombines TRBV27 with TRBJ2-7; 10 bases agree with TRBD2. The CDR3 has 18 residues. The V segment lost 4 bases and the J segment 4 bases; nucleotides outside the gene matches: 16. In germline, CDR1 is MNHEY, CDR2 SMNVEV (reference sequence).

This sequence joins TRBV5-4 and TRBJ2-4, with D perhaps matching TRBD1 or TRBD2 (5 bases each). V was cut by 0 bases and J by 12 bases, with 19 bases left in between. The CDR3 runs to 15 residues. CDR1 and CDR2 (germline): SGHNT, YYREEE (reference sequence). The CDR3 loop reads CASSLATGTVYDQYF. The CDR3 DNA reads as TGTGCCAGCAGCTTGGCCACGGGGACGGTGTACGATCAGTACTTC.

V and J are TRBV5-1 and TRBJ2-1; 8 bases match TRBD2. The trim removed 4 bases at V and 6 bases at J, leaving 21 bases unmatched. From germline, CDR1 is SGHRS and CDR2 YFSETQ. The CDR3 spans 19 residues. CDR3 sequence reads: CASSPRRLTAERGFNEQFF. Written as DNA, the CDR3 is TGCGCCAGCAGCCCGAGACGTCTGACTGCCGAGCGGGGGTTCAATGAGCAGTTCTTC. Full variable domain (outside the CDR3, taken from reference TRBV5-1 and TRBJ2-1): KAGVTQTPRYLIKTRGQQVTLSCSPISGHRSVSWYQQTPGQGLQFLFEYFSETQRNKGNFPGRFSGRQFSNSRSEMNVSTLELGDSALYLCASSPRRLTAERGFNEQFFGPGTRLTVL.

This clonotype was counted many times. The chain combines TRBV4-2 with TRBJ2-1; 10 nucleotides line up with TRBD1. V shed 0 bases and J 6 bases; nucleotides not matched to a gene: 5. CDR1 is LGHNA and CDR2 is YNFKEQ in the germline V gene. The CDR3 loop spans 16 amino acids. The CDR3 DNA follows: TGTGCCAGCAGCCAAGATTGGGGGACAGGGGTCAATGAGCAGTTCTTC. Protein: CASSQDWGTGVNEQFF.

The chain links TRBV7-9 to TRBJ2-1; D not certain. The CDR3 length is 14 residues. With 9 bases removed from V and 2 bases from J, the gap between germline ends came to 14 bases. Germline values: CDR1 SEHNR, CDR2 FQNEAQ (reference sequence). CDR3 protein: CASYLPPPYNEQFF. CDR3 bases: TGTGCCAGTTACCTCCCCCCCCCCTACAATGAGCAGTTCTTC.

V usage is TRBV19 and J usage is TRBJ2-1; D is possibly TRBD1 or TRBD2 (5 bases each). V lost 1 base, J lost 2 bases, and 12 bases lay in between. Germline lookup yields CDR1 LNHDA and CDR2 SQIVND (reference sequence). This CDR3 spans 16 amino acids. The CDR3 protein is CASSIGGGLPYNEQFF. CDR3 sequence (DNA): TGTGCCAGTAGTATAGGTGGGGGATTACCCTACAATGAGCAGTTCTTC.

The rearrangement joins TRBV28 to TRBJ2-7; no reliable D call. V lost 3 bases to trimming and J lost 0 bases, with 12 bases between them. The germline CDR1 and CDR2 sequences are MDHEN and SYDVKM. This CDR3 contains 15 residues. The CDR3 protein is CASSFGPLSSYEQYF. The CDR3 bases are TGTGCCAGCAGTTTTGGGCCATTGAGCTCCTACGAGCAGTACTTC.

Many counts were recorded for this clonotype. V usage is TRBV20-1 and J usage is TRBJ2-7; D not certain. The V and J ends lost 5 bases and 12 bases respectively, with 20 bases between them. This CDR3 is built from 12 residues. The germline V gene has CDR1 DFQATT and CDR2 SNEGSKA (reference sequence). The CDR3 DNA is TGCAGTGCTGCCCCTCTAACTTTCTCTGGGTACTTC. Translated, it gives CSAAPLTFSGYF.

This clonotype has at least ten counts. This CDR3 is CASSSTADTQYF. CDR3 nucleotides: TGTGCCAGCAGCTCCACAGCAGATACGCAGTATTTT. The chain links TRBV27 to TRBJ2-3; unclear D gene. V lost 6 bases and J 4 bases, leaving 8 bases between the germline ends. This CDR3 contains 12 residues. The germline V gene encodes CDR1 MNHEY and CDR2 SMNVEV (reference sequence).